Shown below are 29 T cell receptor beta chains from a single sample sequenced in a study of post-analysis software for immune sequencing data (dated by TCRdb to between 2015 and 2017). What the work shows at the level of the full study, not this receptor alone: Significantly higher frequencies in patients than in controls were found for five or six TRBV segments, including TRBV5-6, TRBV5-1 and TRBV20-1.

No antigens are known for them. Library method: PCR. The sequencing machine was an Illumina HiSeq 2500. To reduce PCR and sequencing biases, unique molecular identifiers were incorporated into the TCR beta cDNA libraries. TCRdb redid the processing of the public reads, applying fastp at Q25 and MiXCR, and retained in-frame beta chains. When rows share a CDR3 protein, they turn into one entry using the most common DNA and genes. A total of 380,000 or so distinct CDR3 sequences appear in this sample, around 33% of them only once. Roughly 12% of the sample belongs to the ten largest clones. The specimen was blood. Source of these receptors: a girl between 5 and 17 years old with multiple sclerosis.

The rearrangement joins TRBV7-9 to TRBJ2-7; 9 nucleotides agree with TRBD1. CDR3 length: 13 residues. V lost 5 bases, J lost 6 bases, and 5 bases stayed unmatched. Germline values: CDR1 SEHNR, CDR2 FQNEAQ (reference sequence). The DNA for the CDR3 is TGTGCCAGCAGCATCGGGGACAGGGTCGAGCAGTACTTC. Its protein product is CASSIGDRVEQYF. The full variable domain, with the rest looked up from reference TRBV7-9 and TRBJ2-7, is DTGVSQNPRHKITKRGQNVTFRCDPISEHNRLYWYRQTLGQGPEFLTYFQNEAQLEKSRLLSDRFSAERPKGSFSTLEIQRTEQGDSAMYLCASSIGDRVEQYFGPGTRLTVT.

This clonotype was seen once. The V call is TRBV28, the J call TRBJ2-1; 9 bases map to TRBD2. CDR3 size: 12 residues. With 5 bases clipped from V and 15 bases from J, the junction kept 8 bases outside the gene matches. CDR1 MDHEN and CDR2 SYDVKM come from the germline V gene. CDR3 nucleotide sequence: TGTGCCAGCAGTCCCCCCGCGGGGGGGCCGTTCTTC. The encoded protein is CASSPPAGGPFF.

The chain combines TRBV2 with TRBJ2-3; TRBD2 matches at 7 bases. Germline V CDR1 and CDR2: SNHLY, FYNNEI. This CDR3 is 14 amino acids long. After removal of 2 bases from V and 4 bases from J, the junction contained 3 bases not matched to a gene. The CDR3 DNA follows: TGTGCCAGCAGTGAACGACTAGCCCCAGATACGCAGTATTTT. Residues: CASSERLAPDTQYF.

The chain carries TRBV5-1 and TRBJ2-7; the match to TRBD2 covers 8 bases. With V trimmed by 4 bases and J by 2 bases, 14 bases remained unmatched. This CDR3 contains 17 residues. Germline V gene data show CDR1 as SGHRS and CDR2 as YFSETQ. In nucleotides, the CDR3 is TGCGCCAGCAGCCCCCGAGCAGGCGGGGGGACTCCCTACGAGCAGTACTTC. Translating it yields CASSPRAGGGTPYEQYF.

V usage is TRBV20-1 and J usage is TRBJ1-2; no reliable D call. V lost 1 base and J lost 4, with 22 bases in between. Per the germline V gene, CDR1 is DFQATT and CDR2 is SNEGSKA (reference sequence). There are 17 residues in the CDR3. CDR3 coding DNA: TGCAGTGCTAGAGTGAACTACCGGTTTAAGACCTTCTATGGCTACACCTTC. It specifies CSARVNYRFKTFYGYTF.

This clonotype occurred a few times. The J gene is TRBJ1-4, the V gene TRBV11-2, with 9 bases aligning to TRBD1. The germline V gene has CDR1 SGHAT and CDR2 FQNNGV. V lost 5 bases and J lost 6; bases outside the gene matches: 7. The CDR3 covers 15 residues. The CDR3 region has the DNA TGTGCCAGCAGCCCTGACAGGGGGATATATGAAAAACTGTTTTTT. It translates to CASSPDRGIYEKLFF.

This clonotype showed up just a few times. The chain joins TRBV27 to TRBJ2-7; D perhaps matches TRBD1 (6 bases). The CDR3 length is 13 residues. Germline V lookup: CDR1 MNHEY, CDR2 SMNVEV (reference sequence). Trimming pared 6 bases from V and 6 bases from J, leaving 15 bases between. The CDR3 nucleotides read TGTGCCAGCAGGTACAGGGAAGTAGGCGAGCAGTACTTC. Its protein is CASRYREVGEQYF.

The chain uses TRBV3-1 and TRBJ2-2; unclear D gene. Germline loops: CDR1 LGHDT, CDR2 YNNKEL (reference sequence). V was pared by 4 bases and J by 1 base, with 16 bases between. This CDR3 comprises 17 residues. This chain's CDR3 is CASSRTGRSLNTGELFF. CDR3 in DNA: TGTGCCAGCAGCCGCACGGGTCGGAGCTTGAACACCGGGGAGCTGTTTTTT.

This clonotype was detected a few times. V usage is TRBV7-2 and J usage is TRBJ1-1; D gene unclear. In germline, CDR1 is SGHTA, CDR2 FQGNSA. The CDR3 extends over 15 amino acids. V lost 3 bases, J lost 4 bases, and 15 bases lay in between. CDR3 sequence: CASSFTRARGTEAFF. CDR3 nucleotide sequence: TGTGCCAGCAGCTTCACGAGGGCTCGGGGCACTGAAGCTTTCTTT.

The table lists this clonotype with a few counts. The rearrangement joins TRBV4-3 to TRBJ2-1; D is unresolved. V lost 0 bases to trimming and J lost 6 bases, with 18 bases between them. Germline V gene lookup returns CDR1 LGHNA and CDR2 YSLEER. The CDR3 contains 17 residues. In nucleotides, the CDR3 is TGCGCCAGCAGCCAAGATCCCGGGCTTCGCCCCCTCAATGAGCAGTTCTTC. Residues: CASSQDPGLRPLNEQFF.

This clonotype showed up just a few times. CDR3 protein: CASGRGNTQYF. DNA for the CDR3: TGTGCCAGTGGACGCGGTAATACGCAGTATTTT. The rearrangement joins TRBV6-2 or TRBV6-3 to TRBJ2-3, with D uncertain. This CDR3 comprises 11 residues. Trimming left V 9 bases short and J 7 bases short, with 11 bases between. Germline CDR1 is MNHEY and CDR2 is SVGEGT.

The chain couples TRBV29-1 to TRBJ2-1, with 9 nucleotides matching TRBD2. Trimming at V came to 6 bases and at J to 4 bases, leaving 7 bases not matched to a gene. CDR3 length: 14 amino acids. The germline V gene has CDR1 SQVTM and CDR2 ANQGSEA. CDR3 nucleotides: TGCAGCGTGCCTGCTAGCGGGGTATACAATGAGCAGTTCTTC. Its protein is CSVPASGVYNEQFF.

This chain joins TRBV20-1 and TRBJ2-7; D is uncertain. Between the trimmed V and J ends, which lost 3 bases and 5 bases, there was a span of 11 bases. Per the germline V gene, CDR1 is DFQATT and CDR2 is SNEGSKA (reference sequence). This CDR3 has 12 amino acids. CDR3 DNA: TGCAGTGCTAGGACCAGGACGGACGAGCAGTACTTC. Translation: CSARTRTDEQYF.

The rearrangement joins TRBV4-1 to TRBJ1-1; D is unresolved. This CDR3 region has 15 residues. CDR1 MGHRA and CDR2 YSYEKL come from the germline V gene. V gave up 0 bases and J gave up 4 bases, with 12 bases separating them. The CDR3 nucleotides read TGCGCCAGCAGCCAAGATTCGGGGATAGGCACTGAAGCTTTCTTT. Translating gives CASSQDSGIGTEAFF.

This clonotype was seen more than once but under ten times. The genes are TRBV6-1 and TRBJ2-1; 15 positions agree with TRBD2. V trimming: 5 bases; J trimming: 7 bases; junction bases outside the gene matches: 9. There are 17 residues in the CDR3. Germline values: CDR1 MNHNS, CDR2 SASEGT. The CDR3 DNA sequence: TGTGCCAGCAGTCCAGGACTAGCGGGGGGGCTAGAGAATGAGCAGTTCTTC. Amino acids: CASSPGLAGGLENEQFF.

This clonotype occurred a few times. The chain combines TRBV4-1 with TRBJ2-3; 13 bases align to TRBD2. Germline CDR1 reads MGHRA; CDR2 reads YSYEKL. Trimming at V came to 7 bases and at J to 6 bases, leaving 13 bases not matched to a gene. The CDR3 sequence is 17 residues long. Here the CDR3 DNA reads TGCGCCAGCAACGACCCCGGGACTAGCGGGGAGCGGGATACGCAGTATTTT. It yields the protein CASNDPGTSGERDTQYF.

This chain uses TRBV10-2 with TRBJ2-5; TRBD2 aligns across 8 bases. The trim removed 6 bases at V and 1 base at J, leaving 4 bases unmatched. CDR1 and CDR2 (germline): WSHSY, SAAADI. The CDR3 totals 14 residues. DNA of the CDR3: TGCGCCAGCAGCGGAGCGGGGGCCCAAGAGACCCAGTACTTC. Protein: CASSGAGAQETQYF.

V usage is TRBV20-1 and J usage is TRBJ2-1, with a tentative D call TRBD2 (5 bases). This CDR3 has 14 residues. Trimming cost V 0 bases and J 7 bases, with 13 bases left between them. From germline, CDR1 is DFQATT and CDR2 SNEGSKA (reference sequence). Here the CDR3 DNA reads TGCAGTGCTAGAGATCTGAGGAGGAGGAATGAGCAGTTCTTC. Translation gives CSARDLRRRNEQFF.

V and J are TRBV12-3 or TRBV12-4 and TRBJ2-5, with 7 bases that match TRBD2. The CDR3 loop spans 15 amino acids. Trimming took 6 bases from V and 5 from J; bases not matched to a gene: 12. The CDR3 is CASSLGGLVGETQYF. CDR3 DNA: TGTGCCAGCAGCCTTGGAGGACTAGTCGGCGAGACCCAGTACTTC.

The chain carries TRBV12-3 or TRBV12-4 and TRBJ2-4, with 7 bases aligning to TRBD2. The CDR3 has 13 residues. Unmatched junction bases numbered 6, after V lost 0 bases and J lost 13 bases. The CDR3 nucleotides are TGTGCCAGCAGTTTAGCGCTTGCGGGAGAGCAGTACTTC. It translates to CASSLALAGEQYF.

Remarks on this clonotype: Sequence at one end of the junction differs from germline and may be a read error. The CDR3 DNA is TGTGTCAGCAGCTTAGTGGCAGGGGCGAACTATGGCTACACCTTC. Protein: CVSSLVAGANYGYTF. This sequence joins TRBV7-9 and TRBJ1-2; TRBD1 might be the D (6 bases). This CDR3 contains 15 residues. Germline V CDR1 and CDR2: SEHNR, FQNEAQ (reference sequence). The variable domain in full, with the rest retrieved from reference TRBV7-9 and TRBJ1-2, is DTGVSQNPRHKITKRGQNVTFRCDPISEHNRLYWYRQTLGQGPEFLTYFQNEAQLEKSRLLSDRFSAERPKGSFSTLEIQRTEQGDSAMYLCVSSLVAGANYGYTFGSGTRLTVV.

CDR3 sequence (DNA): TGTGCCAGCAGGGGGTGGACTAACTATGGCTACACCTTC. Its translation: CASRGWTNYGYTF. The chain employs TRBV9 and TRBJ1-2; D unclear. V was clipped by 5 bases and J by 0 bases, with 8 bases between them. The germline gives CDR1 SGDLS, CDR2 YYNGEE. This CDR3 has 13 residues. Using reference TRBV9 and TRBJ1-2 for the parts outside the CDR3, the full variable domain is DSGVTQTPKHLITATGQRVTLRCSPRSGDLSVYWYQQSLDQGLQFLIQYYNGEERAKGNILERFSAQQFPDLHSELNLSSLELGDSALYFCASRGWTNYGYTFGSGTRLTVV.

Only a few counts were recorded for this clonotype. CDR3 in amino acids: CSVEKGGADTQYF. The CDR3 DNA sequence: TGCAGCGTTGAAAAAGGGGGGGCAGATACGCAGTATTTT. The V gene is TRBV29-1, the J gene TRBJ2-3, with a tentative D call TRBD2 (7 bases). The CDR3 loop spans 13 amino acids. V gave up 2 bases and J gave up 4 bases, with 10 bases separating them. Germline V CDR1 and CDR2: SQVTM, ANQGSEA.

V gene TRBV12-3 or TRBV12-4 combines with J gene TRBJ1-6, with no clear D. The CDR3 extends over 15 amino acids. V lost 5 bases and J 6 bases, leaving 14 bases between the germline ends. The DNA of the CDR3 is TGTGCCAGCAGTCGAACCGGGAACTTTAATTCACCCCTCCACTTT. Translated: CASSRTGNFNSPLHF.

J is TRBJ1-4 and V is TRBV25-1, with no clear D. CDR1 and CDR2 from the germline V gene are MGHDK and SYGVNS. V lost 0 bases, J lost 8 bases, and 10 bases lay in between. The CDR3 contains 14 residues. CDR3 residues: CASSEYGATEKLFF. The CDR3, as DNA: TGTGCCAGCAGTGAATATGGAGCCACAGAAAAACTGTTTTTT. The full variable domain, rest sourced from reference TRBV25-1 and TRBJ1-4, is EADIYQTPRYLVIGTGKKITLECSQTMGHDKMYWYQQDPGMELHLIHYSYGVNSTEKGDLSSESTVSRIRTEHFPLTLESARPSHTSQYLCASSEYGATEKLFFGSGTQLSVL.

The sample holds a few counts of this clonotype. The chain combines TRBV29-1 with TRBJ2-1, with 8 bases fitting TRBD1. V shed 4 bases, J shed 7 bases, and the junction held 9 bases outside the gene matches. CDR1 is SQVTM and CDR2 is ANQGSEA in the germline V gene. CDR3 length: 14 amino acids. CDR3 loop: CSVVGQGGWNEQFF. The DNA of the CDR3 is TGCAGCGTTGTCGGACAGGGCGGTTGGAATGAGCAGTTCTTC.

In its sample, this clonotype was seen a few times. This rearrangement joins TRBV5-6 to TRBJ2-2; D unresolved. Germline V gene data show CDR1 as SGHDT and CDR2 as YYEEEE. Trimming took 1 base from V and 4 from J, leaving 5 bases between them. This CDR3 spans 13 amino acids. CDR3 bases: TGTGCCAGCAGCTTGTTAGTCACCGGGGAGCTGTTTTTT. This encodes CASSLLVTGELFF.

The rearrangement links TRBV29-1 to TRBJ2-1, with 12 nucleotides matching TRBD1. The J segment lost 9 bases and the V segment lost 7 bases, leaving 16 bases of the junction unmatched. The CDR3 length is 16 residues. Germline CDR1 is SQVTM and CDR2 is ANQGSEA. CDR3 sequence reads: CSASLLPGTGGGEQFF. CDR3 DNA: TGCAGCGCATCACTCCTTCCCGGGACAGGGGGCGGTGAGCAGTTCTTC.

CDR3 coding DNA: TGTGCCATCACAGCGGGCGTCACAGATACGCAGTATTTT. Its translation is CAITAGVTDTQYF. The rearrangement joins TRBV10-3 to TRBJ2-3, with D perhaps matching TRBD2 (6 bases). Trimming removed 7 bases from V and 2 bases from J, with 10 bases in between. Looked up from germline, CDR1 is ENHRY and CDR2 is SYGVKD. CDR3 length equals 13 residues.